The rows below give T cell receptor beta chains drawn from one sample of a study of vaccination and CD4 T cells after COVID-19. These TCRs' antigens remain unknown. One entry per CDR3 protein results from TCRdb running MiXCR on the PCR reads. The sample has roughly 20,000 distinct CDR3 sequences; about 39% are singletons. Sequenced material: CD4+ T cells from blood, cultured in vitro, taken after SARS-CoV-2 vaccination. The receptors come from a human donor who had recovered from COVID-19. The CDR3 runs from the conserved cysteine through the conserved F or W. The D gene is left open where the match is weak. Size is omitted from some rows. Given values are once, few, many or a class for expanded clones.

D: -
J: TRBJ1-5
V: TRBV4-3
size: -
CDR3: CASSQDRRRNQPQHF
DNA: TGCGCCAGCAGCCAAGATAGAAGGCGCAATCAGCCCCAGCATTTT

D: TRBD1
J: TRBJ1-1
V: TRBV20-1
size: -
CDR3: CSARSPTGMNTEAFF
DNA: TGCAGTGCTAGGTCCCCGACAGGGATGAACACTGAAGCTTTCTTT

D: -
J: TRBJ1-5
V: TRBV19
size: once
CDR3: CASSIGTGKNQPQHF
DNA: TGTGCCAGTAGTATAGGGACGGGAAAAAATCAGCCCCAGCATTTT

D: TRBD1
J: TRBJ1-2
V: TRBV2
size: -
CDR3: CASTPNGQVGYGYTF
DNA: TGTGCCAGCACCCCCAACGGACAGGTGGGATATGGCTACACCTTC

D: -
J: TRBJ2-7
V: TRBV6-2/TRBV6-3
size: -
CDR3: CASRLTPSYEQYF
DNA: TGTGCCAGCAGGCTGACTCCATCCTACGAGCAGTACTTC

D: -
J: TRBJ2-7
V: TRBV20-1
size: -
CDR3: CSASEGVGTGYGQYF
DNA: TGCAGTGCTAGTGAGGGAGTGGGGACTGGCTACGGGCAGTACTTC

D: -
J: TRBJ2-6
V: TRBV4-3
size: -
CDR3: CASSQDSVRGANVLTF
DNA: TGCGCCAGCAGCCAAGATTCGGTTAGGGGGGCCAACGTCCTGACTTTC

D: TRBD1
J: TRBJ1-5
V: TRBV6-1
size: -
CDR3: CASRRDSDQPQHF
DNA: TGTGCCAGCAGGCGGGACAGCGATCAGCCCCAGCATTTT

D: TRBD1
J: TRBJ1-3
V: TRBV20-1
size: -
CDR3: CSAKDRDSGNTIYF
DNA: TGCAGTGCTAAGGACAGGGACTCTGGAAACACCATATATTTT

D: TRBD1
J: TRBJ2-7
V: TRBV7-2
size: -
CDR3: CASSLSGQAYEQYF
DNA: TGTGCCAGCAGCTTGTCCGGACAGGCCTACGAGCAGTACTTC

D: -
J: TRBJ1-2
V: TRBV12-3/TRBV12-4
size: once
CDR3: CASSHNRLPNYGYTF
DNA: TGTGCCAGCAGTCACAACAGGTTACCTAACTATGGCTACACCTTC

D: -
J: TRBJ1-1
V: TRBV7-8
size: -
CDR3: CASRPRGGTEAFF
DNA: TGTGCCAGCAGACCGCGGGGGGGGACTGAAGCTTTCTTT

D: -
J: TRBJ2-1
V: TRBV15
size: -
CDR3: CATSRLDGGALNEQFF
DNA: TGTGCCACCAGCAGACTTGATGGGGGCGCCTTAAATGAGCAGTTCTTC

D: TRBD2
J: TRBJ2-5
V: TRBV20-1
size: -
CDR3: CSAKVGAGGPETQYF
DNA: TGCAGTGCCAAAGTCGGCGCGGGGGGGCCGGAGACCCAGTACTTC

D: -
J: TRBJ2-2
V: TRBV6-1
size: -
CDR3: CASIGGGLGELFF
DNA: TGTGCCAGCATCGGAGGGGGCTTGGGGGAGCTGTTTTTT

D: -
J: TRBJ2-4
V: TRBV15
size: -
CDR3: CATSRDSGLIQYF
DNA: TGTGCCACCAGCAGAGATTCGGGGCTCATTCAGTACTTC

D: -
J: TRBJ2-7
V: TRBV7-9
size: -
CDR3: CASSLDGGDPHEQYF
DNA: TGTGCCAGCAGCTTAGATGGGGGAGACCCCCACGAGCAGTACTTC

D: -
J: TRBJ1-1
V: TRBV19
size: few
CDR3: CASSSGGGNTEAFF
DNA: TGTGCCAGTAGTTCGGGGGGCGGGAACACTGAAGCTTTCTTT

D: -
J: TRBJ1-5
V: TRBV7-8
size: few
CDR3: CASSSRMGVNQPQHF
DNA: TGTGCCAGCAGCTCCCGAATGGGGGTGAATCAGCCCCAGCATTTT

D: -
J: TRBJ2-7
V: TRBV11-3
size: once
CDR3: CASSLARLDEQYF
DNA: TGTGCCAGCAGCTTAGCGCGGCTCGACGAGCAGTACTTC

D: TRBD1
J: TRBJ2-7
V: TRBV6-2/TRBV6-3
size: -
CDR3: CASRPTGQGAYEQYF
DNA: TGTGCCAGCAGACCGACCGGACAGGGAGCCTACGAGCAGTACTTC

D: -
J: TRBJ1-6
V: TRBV27
size: few
CDR3: CASKVSYNSPLHF
DNA: TGTGCCAGCAAAGTCTCCTATAATTCACCCCTCCACTTT

D: -
J: TRBJ2-5
V: TRBV5-1
size: few
CDR3: CASSLLQGSGETQYF
DNA: TGCGCCAGCAGCTTGTTGCAGGGCTCTGGCGAGACCCAGTACTTC

D: TRBD1
J: TRBJ1-2
V: TRBV28
size: once
CDR3: CASSHAAGGRRWGYTF
DNA: TGTGCCAGCAGCCACGCCGCAGGGGGCAGGAGGTGGGGCTACACCTTC

D: -
J: TRBJ1-3
V: TRBV15
size: few
CDR3: CATSRDLGVGNTIYF
DNA: TGTGCCACCAGCAGAGATCTCGGGGTTGGAAACACCATATATTTT

D: -
J: TRBJ2-1
V: TRBV28
size: -
CDR3: CASSPYVRENEQFF
DNA: TGTGCCAGCAGTCCTTATGTCCGGGAGAATGAGCAGTTCTTC

D: -
J: TRBJ2-1
V: TRBV4-2
size: few
CDR3: CASSQDAGTGSNEQFF
DNA: TGTGCCAGCAGCCAAGATGCAGGGACCGGGAGCAATGAGCAGTTCTTC

D: -
J: TRBJ1-5
V: TRBV6-2/TRBV6-3
size: -
CDR3: CASSYAGTYQPQHF
DNA: TGTGCCAGCAGTTACGCCGGGACTTATCAGCCCCAGCATTTT